These 6 T cell receptor beta chains were all obtained from the same sample, sequenced in a study of blood T cell repertoires in COVID-19. Method: immunoSEQ multiplex PCR; TCRdb's copy keeps in-frame clones and lacks some. The table records tens of thousands of clones, approximately 81% of them present only once. Sequencing was performed on peripheral blood. These receptors all stem from an elderly man with acute or convalescent COVID-19.

The V and J genes are TRBV6-6 and TRBJ1-4; D might be TRBD1 (5 bases). V was pared by 0 bases and J by 11 bases, with 16 bases between. The germline V gene has CDR1 MNHNY and CDR2 SVGAGI (reference sequence). The CDR3 extends over 15 amino acids. This CDR3 is CASSYSRGDRGKLFF. The CDR3, as DNA: TGTGCCAGCAGTTACTCTCGGGGGGATCGGGGGAAACTGTTTTTT.

There are a few counts of this clone. CDR3 loop: CASSPLGTGGGENEKLFF. Here the CDR3 DNA reads TGTGCCAGCTCACCGCTCGGGACAGGGGGCGGAGAGAATGAAAAACTGTTTTTT. The chain links TRBV18 to TRBJ1-4; 12 nucleotides agree with TRBD1. In germline, CDR1 is KGHSH, CDR2 LQKENI. With V trimmed by 3 bases and J by 5 bases, 10 bases remained unmatched. The CDR3 length is 18 residues.

The chain carries TRBV24-1 and TRBJ2-6; D is unresolved. The germline CDR1 and CDR2 sequences are KGHDR and SFDVKD. Trimming pared 3 bases from V and 1 base from J, leaving 6 bases between. This CDR3 contains 15 residues. The CDR3 reads CATSDQNSGANVLTF. The CDR3 coding sequence is TGTGCCACCAGTGATCAGAATTCTGGGGCCAACGTCCTGACTTTC.

This chain uses TRBV10-2 with TRBJ2-3; possibly TRBD2 for D (7 bases). Germline V gene data show CDR1 as WSHSY and CDR2 as SAAADI. The CDR3 length is 13 residues. V gave up 6 bases and J gave up 4 bases, with 11 bases separating them. The CDR3 reads CASRGGGPDTQYF. CDR3 DNA sequence: TGCGCCAGCAGAGGGGGGGGGCCAGATACGCAGTATTTT.

The gene calls are TRBV24-1 and TRBJ2-7; the match to TRBD2 covers 16 bases. Germline CDR1 is KGHDR and CDR2 is SFDVKD. The CDR3 runs 17 residues. V was clipped by 5 bases and J by 5 bases; unmatched bases: 8. The CDR3 protein is CATSGGTSGRAWHEQYF. The CDR3 DNA is TGTGCCACCAGTGGGGGGACTAGCGGGAGGGCCTGGCACGAGCAGTACTTC.

This sequence joins TRBV5-1 and TRBJ2-1, with 10 bases matching TRBD2. This CDR3 has 14 residues. CDR1 SGHRS and CDR2 YFSETQ come from the germline V gene. With 7 bases clipped from V and 6 bases from J, the junction kept 7 bases outside the gene matches. The CDR3: CASYRTSGINEQFF. The CDR3 nucleotides read TGCGCCAGCTATCGGACTAGCGGAATCAATGAGCAGTTCTTC.